These 25 T cell receptor beta chains originate from one sample sequenced in a study of T-cell reconstitution after alpha-beta-depleted transplantation in children. For TCRbeta, the library was prepared with unique molecular identifiers. Via MiXCR, TCRdb re-called the PCR reads, giving one row per CDR3 protein. The sample lists some 150,000 distinct CDR3 sequences; 8% to 10% were seen once. The sequences come from PBMCs, mostly from graft donor cells, collected 180 days after TCRalphabeta/CD19-depleted stem cell transplant. These receptors were taken from a female patient aged 2-9 years who had a stem cell transplant for congenital amegakaryocytic thrombocytopenia, so the T cells may come from the graft donor.

This chain joins TRBV11-2 and TRBJ2-7; possible D gene TRBD2, 5 bases. Trimming cost V 5 bases and J 7 bases, with 18 bases left between them. The CDR3 is 14 residues long. Germline lookup yields CDR1 SGHAT and CDR2 FQNNGV. CDR3 DNA sequence: TGTGCCAGCAGCCTAACCGGGATAAAGCGGGAGCAGTACTTC. Translating it yields CASSLTGIKREQYF.

This chain uses TRBV5-1 with TRBJ1-1; TRBD1 agrees at 10 bases. The CDR3 runs 15 residues. J lost 4 bases, V lost 1 base, and 4 bases had no gene match. CDR1 is SGHRS and CDR2 is YFSETQ in the germline V gene. The CDR3 loop reads CASSLYGQGGTEAFF. The CDR3 DNA reads TGCGCCAGCAGCTTGTACGGACAGGGGGGCACTGAAGCTTTCTTT.

This clonotype has at least ten counts. The genes are TRBV5-6 and TRBJ2-1, with 9 bases that match TRBD2. Germline values: CDR1 SGHDT, CDR2 YYEEEE. This CDR3 region has 18 residues. J gave up 0 bases and V 2 bases, and 9 bases lay outside the gene matches. The CDR3 here is CASSFQAGGKASYNEQFF. CDR3 DNA sequence: TGTGCCAGCAGCTTTCAGGCGGGGGGGAAAGCCTCCTACAATGAGCAGTTCTTC.

This clonotype occurred a few times. The chain carries TRBV10-3 and TRBJ2-5; 7 bases align to TRBD2. This CDR3 is 14 amino acids long. V was clipped by 8 bases and J by 5 bases; unmatched bases: 11. The germline gives CDR1 ENHRY, CDR2 SYGVKD. The CDR3 DNA reads TGTGCCATCTCCAGAGTCAGGGAGGGCGAGACCCAGTACTTC. It is translated as CAISRVREGETQYF.

To note about this clonotype: At one end the junction does not follow the germline gene, possibly because of a read error. The chain carries TRBV20-1 and TRBJ2-7; TRBD2 aligns across 8 bases. Germline-derived CDR1 and CDR2 are DFQATT and SNEGSKA (reference sequence). The CDR3 is 14 residues long. The CDR3 DNA is TGCAGTGCACGACTAGCGAATCCTTTCTACGGGCAGTACTTC. Translation gives CSARLANPFYGQYF.

This clonotype has a count of ten or more. The chain employs TRBV11-2 and TRBJ2-3; 7 bases match TRBD2. The V and J ends lost 1 base and 0 bases, in that order; junction bases with no gene match: 1. The CDR3 spans 15 residues. Germline loops: CDR1 SGHAT, CDR2 FQNNGV. The DNA of the CDR3 is TGTGCCAGCAGCTTAGCGGGGGGAAGCACAGATACGCAGTATTTT. Amino acid sequence: CASSLAGGSTDTQYF.

Concerning this clonotype itself: This may stem from a read error, because a much larger clone lies one nucleotide away. The chain is built from TRBV29-1 and TRBJ2-1; 7 bases are shared with TRBD1. The CDR3 loop spans 13 amino acids. Germline V gene lookup returns CDR1 SQVTM and CDR2 ANQGSEA. The junction had 12 bases not matched to a gene; V was cut back by 7 bases and J by 9 bases. The CDR3 spells CSAGDRIDTEQFF. The CDR3 DNA reads TGCAGCGCCGGGGACAGAATAGACACTGAGCAGTTCTTC.

This clonotype has only a few counts. The V gene is TRBV29-1, the J gene TRBJ2-1; TRBD1 matches at 8 bases. The V segment lost 4 bases and the J segment 4 bases; nucleotides outside the gene matches: 3. Germline loops: CDR1 SQVTM, CDR2 ANQGSEA. The CDR3 is made up of 13 amino acids. In nucleotides, the CDR3 is TGCAGCGTTGCAGGGGGCGCATACAATGAGCAGTTCTTC. As protein: CSVAGGAYNEQFF.

This clonotype was recorded many times. The chain combines TRBV5-1 with TRBJ2-1, with D possibly matching TRBD2 (6 bases). The CDR3 is 15 residues long. From germline, CDR1 is SGHRS and CDR2 YFSETQ. Trimming cost V 3 bases and J 7 bases, with 17 bases left between them. The CDR3 loop reads CASSYWASDLNEQFF. Here the CDR3 DNA reads TGCGCCAGCAGCTACTGGGCTAGCGATTTAAATGAGCAGTTCTTC.

This clonotype came up many times. The chain carries TRBV10-3 and TRBJ2-7; D unclear. V gave up 0 bases and J gave up 4 bases, with 10 bases separating them. The CDR3 covers 14 residues. CDR1 is ENHRY and CDR2 is SYGVKD in the germline V gene. DNA for the CDR3: TGTGCCATCAGTGAGTCCCCCCCAGGTTACGAGCAGTACTTC. Translating it yields CAISESPPGYEQYF.

This clonotype turned up a few times. The V and J genes are TRBV2 and TRBJ1-2; D might be TRBD1 (5 bases). This CDR3 is built from 12 residues. Germline CDR1 reads SNHLY; CDR2 reads FYNNEI. Trimming cost V 8 bases and J 3 bases, with 10 bases left between them. CDR3 in amino acids: CASGRGDYGYTF. The DNA of the CDR3 is TGTGCCAGCGGTAGGGGAGACTATGGCTACACCTTC.

The chain employs TRBV20-1 and TRBJ2-7; 15 nucleotides line up with TRBD2. This CDR3 is 18 amino acids long. Germline V gene lookup returns CDR1 DFQATT and CDR2 SNEGSKA (reference sequence). J lost 2 bases, V lost 0 bases, and 8 bases had no gene match. CDR3 in amino acids: CSARERGTSGRTPYEQYF. For the CDR3, the DNA is TGCAGTGCTAGAGAAAGAGGGACTAGCGGGAGGACGCCCTACGAGCAGTACTTC.

As for this clonotype: At one end the junction does not follow the germline gene, possibly because of a read error. The chain is built from TRBV4-1 and TRBJ2-2, with a weak D call TRBD1 (6 bases). The CDR3 is 15 amino acids. The germline V gene has CDR1 MGHRA and CDR2 YSYEKL. CDR3 sequence: CASIQMTGRTGELFF. DNA of the CDR3: TGCGCCAGCATCCAAATGACAGGTCGGACCGGGGAGCTGTTTTTT.

This clonotype occurred many times. This rearrangement joins TRBV11-1 to TRBJ2-1; TRBD1 might be the D (5 bases). Between the trimmed V and J ends, which lost 1 base and 0 bases, there was a span of 13 bases. This CDR3 has 17 amino acids. Germline V gives CDR1 SGHAT, CDR2 FQDESV (reference sequence). Here the CDR3 DNA reads TGTGCCAGCAGCTTAGTCGCAGGGTGGAACTCCTACAATGAGCAGTTCTTC. Its protein is CASSLVAGWNSYNEQFF.

This clonotype was found a few times. The chain is built from TRBV7-9 and TRBJ2-3, with unresolved D. The V gene lost 2 bases and the J gene lost 2 bases, with 11 bases spanning the gap. This CDR3 region has 15 residues. CDR1 and CDR2 (germline): SEHNR, FQNEAQ (reference sequence). The DNA for the CDR3 is TGTGCCAGCAGCTTAACGAGGCCCCACACAGATACGCAGTATTTT. This codes for CASSLTRPHTDTQYF.

This clonotype occurred a few times. The rearrangement uses TRBV4-1 and TRBJ2-7, with D perhaps assigned TRBD1 or TRBD2 (5 bases each). V gave up 6 bases and J gave up 2 bases, with 17 bases separating them. Germline V gene sequence: CDR1 MGHRA, CDR2 YSYEKL. The length of the CDR3 is 15 residues. CDR3 coding DNA: TGCGCCAGCAGAGAGACCGGGACCGAGACCTACGAGCAGTACTTC. Translated: CASRETGTETYEQYF.

The chain recombines TRBV21-1 with TRBJ2-2. TRBV21-1 is a pseudogene locus. The CDR3 is 10 amino acids. CDR3 coding DNA: TGTCCCGCGTTTACCGGGGAGCTGTTTTTC. It encodes CPAFTGELFF.

CDR3 residues: CASSVTGWTDTQYF. The CDR3 DNA sequence: TGCGCCAGCAGCGTCACAGGGTGGACAGATACGCAGTATTTT. The rearrangement links TRBV5-1 to TRBJ2-3; weak D call: TRBD1 (6 bases). The CDR3 loop spans 14 amino acids. Trimming cost V 4 bases and J 3 bases, with 12 bases left between them. Germline lookup yields CDR1 SGHRS and CDR2 YFSETQ. The whole variable domain, remainder taken from reference TRBV5-1 and TRBJ2-3, is KAGVTQTPRYLIKTRGQQVTLSCSPISGHRSVSWYQQTPGQGLQFLFEYFSETQRNKGNFPGRFSGRQFSNSRSEMNVSTLELGDSALYLCASSVTGWTDTQYFGPGTRLTVL.

The chain joins TRBV20-1 to TRBJ2-1; the D is unclear. Looked up from germline, CDR1 is DFQATT and CDR2 is SNEGSKA (reference sequence). V was pared by 3 bases and J by 4 bases, with 4 bases between. The CDR3 consists of 11 residues. The CDR3 DNA follows: TGCAGTGCTAGCCTGTACAATGAGCAGTTCTTC. It codes for CSASLYNEQFF.

This clonotype was found a few times. The rearrangement joins TRBV11-2 to TRBJ2-2; 9 nucleotides match TRBD1. Unmatched junction bases numbered 10, after V lost 2 bases and J lost 6 bases. This CDR3 region has 17 residues. The germline CDR1 and CDR2 sequences are SGHAT and FQNNGV. CDR3 coding DNA: TGTGCCAGCAGCTTAAACCTTGGGACAGGGTTTTCCGGGGAGCTGTTTTTT. It codes for CASSLNLGTGFSGELFF.

This clonotype came up many times. This sequence joins TRBV7-2 and TRBJ1-2, with D uncertain. The CDR3 extends over 10 amino acids. Trimming stripped 10 bases from V and 4 bases from J, with 7 bases between. Germline CDR1 and CDR2: SGHTA and FQGNSA. The CDR3 nucleotides are TGTGCCATATCCTCCTATGGCTACACCTTC. Protein sequence: CAISSYGYTF. Based on the CDR3 plus reference TRBV7-2 and TRBJ1-2, the full variable domain is GAGVSQSPSNKVTEKGKDVELRCDPISGHTALYWYRQSLGQGLEFLIYFQGNSAPDKSGLPSDRFSAERTGGSVSTLTIQRTQQEDSAVYLCAISSYGYTFGSGTRLTVV.

A word on this clonotype: The junction and the germline gene differ at one end; a read error may be behind it. The V gene is TRBV10-3, the J gene TRBJ2-5, with 7 bases that match TRBD1. The CDR3 sequence is 21 residues long. The germline V gene has CDR1 ENHRY and CDR2 SYGVKD. The CDR3 spells CAISQSSGTASPRKTLSAQYF. As DNA, the CDR3 is TGTGCCATCAGTCAGTCCTCCGGGACAGCCTCACCAAGAAAGACTCTATCCGCCCAGTACTTC.

This clonotype has ten or more counts. V and J are TRBV28 and TRBJ2-5; D remains ambiguous. The V gene's germline CDR1 is MDHEN and CDR2 SYDVKM. The V end lost 3 bases, the J end lost 1 base, and 9 bases lay between the germline ends. This CDR3 region has 14 residues. DNA for the CDR3: TGTGCCAGCAGTTTTCAGCGTACCCAAGAGACCCAGTACTTC. It codes for CASSFQRTQETQYF.

CDR3: CSGSRGYNEQFF. CDR3 DNA: TGCAGCGGATCCCGGGGTTACAATGAGCAGTTCTTC. The chain employs TRBV29-1 and TRBJ2-1; D perhaps matches TRBD2 (5 bases). Germline CDR1 is SQVTM and CDR2 is ANQGSEA. The CDR3 spans 12 residues. The V and J ends lost 7 bases and 4 bases respectively, with 11 bases between them.

Many counts were recorded for this clonotype. The chain recombines TRBV12-3 or TRBV12-4 with TRBJ2-1; no definite D call. V was pared by 8 bases and J by 7 bases, with 12 bases between. The CDR3 covers 12 residues. In nucleotides, the CDR3 is TGTGCCAGCCGAGCTGACTTTAATGAGCAGTTCTTC. It translates to CASRADFNEQFF.